A selection of T cell receptor beta chains follows, all from one sample in a study of T-cell reconstitution after alpha-beta-depleted transplantation in children. Via MiXCR, TCRdb re-called the PCR reads, giving one row per CDR3 protein. The sample comprises roughly 350,000 distinct CDR3 sequences, roughly 15% of which are singletons, and around 38% rests with the top ten. The sequencing used PBMCs, mostly from graft donor cells, collected 360 days after TCRalphabeta/CD19-depleted stem cell transplant. All receptors come from a male patient aged 2-15 years who had a stem cell transplant for acute lymphoblastic leukemia, so the T cells may come from the graft donor. The conserved cysteine and the conserved F or W are not part of the CDR3 here.

TRBV20-1	TRBJ2-2	SARNRKYSNTGELF
TRBV4-3	TRBJ2-1	ASSQDTRLAGLNEQF
TRBV6-4	TRBJ2-1	ASSRQGFFLAGGRSSYNEQF
TRBV5-1	TRBJ2-2	ASSLWPAGELF
TRBV11-2	TRBJ2-3	ASFGGAWTDTQY
TRBV19	TRBJ2-2	ASSIRAPPNTGELF
TRBV12-3/TRBV12-4	TRBJ2-5	ASSLKLGVRKETQY
TRBV7-3	TRBJ2-5	ASSADRVQETQY
TRBV7-9	TRBJ2-1	ASSTRTGHLNEQF
TRBV5-1	TRBJ1-3	ASSVAPGSAGNTIY
TRBV12-3/TRBV12-4	TRBJ1-6	ASSLGQPNNSPLH
TRBV28	TRBJ2-1	ASRSGGLPYNEQF
TRBV4-3	TRBJ2-5	ASSQEGKREETQY
TRBV7-3	TRBJ2-1	ASSRGTFSYNEQF
TRBV2	TRBJ1-1	ASSDRGRSIEAF
TRBV4-1	TRBJ2-4	ASSQVGIPLAKNIQY
TRBV9	TRBJ2-2	ASSGDGTGELF